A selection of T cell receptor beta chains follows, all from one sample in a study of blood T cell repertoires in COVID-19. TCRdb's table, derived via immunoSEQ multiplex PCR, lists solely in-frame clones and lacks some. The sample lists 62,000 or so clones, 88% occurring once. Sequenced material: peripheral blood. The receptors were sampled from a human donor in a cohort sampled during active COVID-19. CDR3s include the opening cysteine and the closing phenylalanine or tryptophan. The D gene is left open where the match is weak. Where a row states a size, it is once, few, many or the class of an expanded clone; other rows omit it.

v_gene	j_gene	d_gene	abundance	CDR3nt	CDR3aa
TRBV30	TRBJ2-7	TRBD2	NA	TGTGCCTGGAGTGTAAAAGCGGGAGGCGCCTACGAGCAGTACTTC	CAWSVKAGGAYEQYF
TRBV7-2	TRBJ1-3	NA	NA	TGTGCCAGCAGCTTACAGGGGTTAAGAAACACCATATATTTT	CASSLQGLRNTIYF
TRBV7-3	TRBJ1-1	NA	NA	TGTGCCAGCAGCCCCTCGGGTGGGAACACTGAAGCTTTCTTT	CASSPSGGNTEAFF
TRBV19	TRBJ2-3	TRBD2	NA	TGTGCCAGTAGTATCTCGGCTAGCGGGGGGTTCTACGATACGCAGTATTTT	CASSISASGGFYDTQYF
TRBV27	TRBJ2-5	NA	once	TGTGCCAGCAGTTCCCCGACACGACAAGAGACCCAGTACTTC	CASSSPTRQETQYF
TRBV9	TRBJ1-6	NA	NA	TGTGCCAGCAGCGTAGATTCAAATTCACCCCTCCACTTT	CASSVDSNSPLHF
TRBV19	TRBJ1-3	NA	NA	TGTGCCAGTAGTACCCGGACAGCTGGAAACACCATATATTTT	CASSTRTAGNTIYF
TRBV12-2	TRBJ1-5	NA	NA	TGTGCAAGTCGCTTATCGAGACAGGGGGCAAAACAGCCCCAGCATTTT	CASRLSRQGAKQPQHF
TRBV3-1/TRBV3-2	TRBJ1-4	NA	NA	TGTGCCAGCAGCCAAGATCTAGGGTCGGGGAGTGAAAAACTGTTTTTT	CASSQDLGSGSEKLFF
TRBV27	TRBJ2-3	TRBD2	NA	TGTGCCAGCACCCTCCGCGGGGGGCGCTCAGATACGCAGTATTTT	CASTLRGGRSDTQYF
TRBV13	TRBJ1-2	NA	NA	TGTGCCAGCAGCTTAGCCCGCGGCTATGGCTACACCTTC	CASSLARGYGYTF